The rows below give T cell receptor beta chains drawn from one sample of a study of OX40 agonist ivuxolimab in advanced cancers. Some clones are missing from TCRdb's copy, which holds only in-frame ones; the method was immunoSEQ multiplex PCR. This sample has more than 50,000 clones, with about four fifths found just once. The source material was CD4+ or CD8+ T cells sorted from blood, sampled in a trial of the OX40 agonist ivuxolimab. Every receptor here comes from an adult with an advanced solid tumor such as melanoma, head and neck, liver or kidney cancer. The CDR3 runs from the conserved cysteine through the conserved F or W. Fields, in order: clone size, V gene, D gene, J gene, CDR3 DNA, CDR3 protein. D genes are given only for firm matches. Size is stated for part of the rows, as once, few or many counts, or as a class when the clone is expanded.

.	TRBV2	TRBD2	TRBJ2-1	TGTGCCAGCAGTAAACTAGCGGGAGTGGGAAATGAGCAGTTCTTC	CASSKLAGVGNEQFF
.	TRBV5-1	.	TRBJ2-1	TGCGCCAGCAGCTTGGAAGGGTTAACCTACAATGAGCAGTTCTTC	CASSLEGLTYNEQFF
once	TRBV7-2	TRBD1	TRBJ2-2	TGTGCCAGCAGCATGCAGGGGGCGAACACCGGGGAGCTGTTTTTT	CASSMQGANTGELFF
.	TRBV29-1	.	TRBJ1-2	TGCAGCGCCCAGCGGGGGGACTATGGCTACACCTTC	CSAQRGDYGYTF
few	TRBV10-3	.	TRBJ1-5	TGTGCCATCAGTGATCAGAATAGCAATCAGCCCCAGCATTTT	CAISDQNSNQPQHF
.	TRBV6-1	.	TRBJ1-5	TGTGCCAGCCGACAGGCGGCTCAGCCCCAGCATTTT	CASRQAAQPQHF
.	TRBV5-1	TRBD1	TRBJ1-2	TGCGCCAGCAGCTGGGGGACAGGTGCCTATGGCTACACCTTC	CASSWGTGAYGYTF
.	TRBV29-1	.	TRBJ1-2	TGCAGCGTTGAATCTCTCGGCAGAAGGAAACACTATGGCTACACCTTC	CSVESLGRRKHYGYTF
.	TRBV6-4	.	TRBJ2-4	TGTGCCAGCAGGACACCAGGGGGGGAGGCCAAAAACATTCAGTACTTC	CASRTPGGEAKNIQYF
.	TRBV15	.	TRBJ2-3	TGTGCCACCAGCAGTCTCTTAGGGGCCACAGATACGCAGTATTTT	CATSSLLGATDTQYF
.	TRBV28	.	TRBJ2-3	TGTGCCAGCAGTTTGAGAGGGGGCACAGATACGCAGTATTTT	CASSLRGGTDTQYF
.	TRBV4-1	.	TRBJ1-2	TGCGCCAGCCGCGGGGGTGGTATGTATGGCTACACCTTC	CASRGGGMYGYTF
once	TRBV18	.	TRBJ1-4	TGTGCCAGCTCACCCGGACGGGAAAAACTGTTTTTT	CASSPGREKLFF
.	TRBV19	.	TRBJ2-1	TGTGCCAGTACCCCCCTCAGAACGGGTGCAGACTACAATGAGCAGTTCTTC	CASTPLRTGADYNEQFF
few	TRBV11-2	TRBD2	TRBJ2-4	TGTGCCAGCAGCTTACGCCAGCGGGGGGGGCAAAACATTCAGTACTTC	CASSLRQRGGQNIQYF
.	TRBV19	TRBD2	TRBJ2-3	TGTGCCAGTAGTACCTCCAGCGGGGGTCAGTATTTT	CASSTSSGGQYF
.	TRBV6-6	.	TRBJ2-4	TGTGCCAGCAAACGGCCGGGGCCCGGAGTTCAGTACTTC	CASKRPGPGVQYF
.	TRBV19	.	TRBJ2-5	TGTGCCAGTAGTATCCAGAGGGGGGCTTTGGAGACCCAGTACTTC	CASSIQRGALETQYF